A selection of T cell receptor beta chains follows, all from one sample in a study of T cell responses to AZD1222 COVID-19 vaccine. Produced via immunoSEQ multiplex PCR; TCRdb's table is partial and in-frame only. The sample carries tens of thousands of clones, more than 75% recorded once. Specimen: peripheral blood, collected 28 days after the second dose of the MenACWY control vaccine. The receptors here all came from an adult who received the MenACWY meningococcal vaccine as a control. The CDR3 runs from the conserved cysteine through the conserved F or W. D genes are given only for firm matches. Clone size is shown for a subset of rows, as once, few, many or a class of expanded clone.

d_call	v_call	j_call	clone_size	cdr3_nt	cdr3_aa
-	TRBV5-4	TRBJ2-5	-	TGTGCCAGCAGTTTGGACCGGGAGACCCAGTACTTC	CASSLDRETQYF
-	TRBV11-2	TRBJ2-2	once	TGTGCCAGCAGCTCTAGTCGGACAGATGGGCCCGGGGAGCTGTTTTTT	CASSSSRTDGPGELFF
-	TRBV5-1	TRBJ1-5	-	TGCGCCAGCAGCTTTACGCCGGGTGGCAATCAGCCCCAGCATTTT	CASSFTPGGNQPQHF
-	TRBV7-2	TRBJ1-2	-	TGTGCCAGCAGCTTTAACAGGGTGAGGTCTGGCTACACCTTC	CASSFNRVRSGYTF
-	TRBV6-4	TRBJ2-7	few	TGTGCCAGCCCCTGGGGGGCCTACGAGCAGTACTTC	CASPWGAYEQYF
-	TRBV6-5	TRBJ1-5	-	TGTGCCAGCAGTAGAGACGTCGGACAGCCCCAGCATTTT	CASSRDVGQPQHF
-	TRBV28	TRBJ2-4	once	TGTGCCAGCAGTTTCAGATTAGCCAAAAACATTCAGTACTTC	CASSFRLAKNIQYF
TRBD2	TRBV2	TRBJ2-2	-	TGTGCCAGCAGGTCCGGGACTAGCGGGGGGGCAAGTACCGGGGAGCTGTTTTTT	CASRSGTSGGASTGELFF
-	TRBV9	TRBJ2-7	-	TGTGCCAGCAGCGTATCGGAACCTTCCTACGAGCAGTACTTC	CASSVSEPSYEQYF
TRBD2	TRBV2	TRBJ2-2	-	TGTGCCAGCACTAGGTTAGCGGGAGGGCCGGGCACCGGGGAGCTGTTTTTT	CASTRLAGGPGTGELFF
TRBD1	TRBV9	TRBJ1-6	-	TGTGCCAGCAGCGTGTCCCCCGGGACAGATAATTCACCCCTCCACTTT	CASSVSPGTDNSPLHF
TRBD1	TRBV5-6	TRBJ1-4	-	TGTGCCAGCACCCATCCCCCGACAGGGGGGCTAATGAGAGAAAAACTGTTTTTT	CASTHPPTGGLMREKLFF
-	TRBV7-2	TRBJ1-3	few	TGTGCCAGCAGCTTAGGTAACTCCGGAAACACCATATATTTT	CASSLGNSGNTIYF
TRBD1	TRBV11-3	TRBJ2-3	-	TGTGCCAGCAGCTTAGCAGGGGGCGCGACAGATACGCAGTATTTT	CASSLAGGATDTQYF
-	TRBV2	TRBJ2-2	-	TGTGCCAGCAGTGAACAGAGGGTAGACACCGGGGAGCTGTTTTTT	CASSEQRVDTGELFF
TRBD1	TRBV2	TRBJ2-7	-	TGTGCCAGCAGTGTCCCGCTACAGGGGGAAGGGGCCTACGAGCAGTACTTC	CASSVPLQGEGAYEQYF
-	TRBV27	TRBJ2-2	-	TGTGCCAGCAGTGTCGAGCTCGGCACCGGGGAGCTGTTTTTT	CASSVELGTGELFF
-	TRBV2	TRBJ1-3	-	TGTGCCAGCAGTGTAGGGCCGGATTTCTCTGGAAACACCATATATTTT	CASSVGPDFSGNTIYF
-	TRBV6-2/TRBV6-3	TRBJ2-7	medium-sized	TGTGCCAGCAGTTACGGTCTTCGGGCCTACGAGCAGTACTTC	CASSYGLRAYEQYF
TRBD2	TRBV5-3	TRBJ2-1	-	TGTGCCAGAAGCCCAGGACTAGCGGGGGGTAATGAGCAGTTCTTC	CARSPGLAGGNEQFF
TRBD2	TRBV28	TRBJ2-1	once	TGTGCCAGCAGTTTATTTTGGACTAGCGGGAGAGAACCCGACGATGAGCAGTTCTTC	CASSLFWTSGREPDDEQFF
TRBD1	TRBV7-2	TRBJ2-2	few	TGTGCCAGCAGCTTACGCAGGACAGGAAACACCGGGGAGCTGTTTTTT	CASSLRRTGNTGELFF
-	TRBV5-6	TRBJ1-4	-	TGTGCCAGCAGCTTGGGACTTGCAACTAATGAAAAACTGTTTTTT	CASSLGLATNEKLFF
-	TRBV30	TRBJ2-7	-	TGTGCCTGGAGTGAGTGGGGGGCGAGCTCCTACGAGCAGTACTTC	CAWSEWGASSYEQYF
-	TRBV2	TRBJ2-7	-	TGTGCCAGCAGTGAAGCGGGATTTCCTTCCTACGAGCAGTACTTC	CASSEAGFPSYEQYF
-	TRBV19	TRBJ1-2	-	TGTGCCAGTAGTCCTGGGGGACGTTCGAACTATGGCTACACCTTC	CASSPGGRSNYGYTF
-	TRBV2	TRBJ1-5	-	TGTGCCAGCAGTCGAGGGGACGGTCAGCCCCAGCATTTT	CASSRGDGQPQHF
TRBD1	TRBV6-5	TRBJ1-5	-	TGTGCCAGCAGTTACGAGACAGGGTGGGATCAGCCCCAGCATTTT	CASSYETGWDQPQHF
TRBD1	TRBV12-3/TRBV12-4	TRBJ1-5	-	TGTGCCAGCAGTCAGGGGGCAAGACAGCCCCAGCATTTT	CASSQGARQPQHF
-	TRBV7-9	TRBJ2-5	-	TGTGCCAGCACCCCGGACTATAATAGGACCCAGTACTTC	CASTPDYNRTQYF
-	TRBV3-1/TRBV3-2	TRBJ2-7	-	TGTGCCAGCAGCCAAGCCAGGTCTCGCGGGACGGTTACCTACGAGCAGTACTTC	CASSQARSRGTVTYEQYF
-	TRBV4-1	TRBJ1-4	-	TGCGCCAGCAGCCTGGGGATGATTAATGAAAAACTGTTTTTT	CASSLGMINEKLFF
TRBD1	TRBV2	TRBJ1-1	-	TGTGCCAGCAGTCAAGGGACAGCGGGACTTGAAGCTTTCTTT	CASSQGTAGLEAFF
-	TRBV18	TRBJ1-2	-	TGTGCCAGCTCACCCACTGAAGGGGTCCGTGGCTACACCTTC	CASSPTEGVRGYTF
TRBD1	TRBV3-1/TRBV3-2	TRBJ1-4	-	TGTGCCAGCAGCCAACTGGGACAGGGAGGTGTTGAAAAACTGTTTTTT	CASSQLGQGGVEKLFF
TRBD2	TRBV3-1/TRBV3-2	TRBJ2-3	-	TGTGCCAGCAGCCACGGCGGGAGGTCCACAGATACGCAGTATTTT	CASSHGGRSTDTQYF
-	TRBV18	TRBJ1-1	-	TGTGCCAGCTCACCAGGGGTTTCTGAAGCTTTCTTT	CASSPGVSEAFF
-	TRBV14	TRBJ1-6	-	TGTGCCAGCAGCCAAGAGTTTAGGTATTCACCCCTCCACTTT	CASSQEFRYSPLHF
TRBD1	TRBV6-5	TRBJ2-7	-	TGTGCCAGCAGACTGGGACAGGGGGCAAATAACGAGCAGTACTTC	CASRLGQGANNEQYF
-	TRBV7-2	TRBJ1-1	-	TGTGCCAGCAGCTTACAGGGTTGGCCGATCACTGAAGCTTTCTTT	CASSLQGWPITEAFF